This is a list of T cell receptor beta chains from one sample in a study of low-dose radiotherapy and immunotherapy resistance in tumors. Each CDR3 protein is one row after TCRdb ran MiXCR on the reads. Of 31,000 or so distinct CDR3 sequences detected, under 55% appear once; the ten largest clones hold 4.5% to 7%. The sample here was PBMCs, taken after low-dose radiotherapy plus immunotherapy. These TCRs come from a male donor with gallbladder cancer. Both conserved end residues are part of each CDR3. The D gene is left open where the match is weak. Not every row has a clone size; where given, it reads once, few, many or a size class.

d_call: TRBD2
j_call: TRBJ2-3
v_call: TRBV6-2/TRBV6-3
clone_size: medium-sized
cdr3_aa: CASRGGHLFSTDTQYF
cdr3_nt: TGTGCCAGCCGCGGGGGGCACCTCTTTAGCACAGATACGCAGTATTTT

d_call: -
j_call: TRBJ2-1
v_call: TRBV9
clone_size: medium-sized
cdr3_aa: CASSVGTVAPNEQFF
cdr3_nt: TGTGCCAGCAGCGTGGGGACGGTAGCCCCGAATGAGCAGTTCTTC

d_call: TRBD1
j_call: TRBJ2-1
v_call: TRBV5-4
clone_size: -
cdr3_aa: CASSWTGGYEQFF
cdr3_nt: TGTGCCAGCAGCTGGACAGGGGGCTATGAGCAGTTCTTC

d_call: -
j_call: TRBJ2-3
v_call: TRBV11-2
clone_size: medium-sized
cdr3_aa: CASSLASGRGTDTQYF
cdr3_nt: TGTGCCAGCAGCTTAGCGTCAGGCCGGGGCACAGATACGCAGTATTTT

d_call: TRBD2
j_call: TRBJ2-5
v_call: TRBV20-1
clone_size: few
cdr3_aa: CSARDALAAQETQYF
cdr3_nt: TGCAGTGCTAGAGATGCCCTAGCGGCACAAGAGACCCAGTACTTC

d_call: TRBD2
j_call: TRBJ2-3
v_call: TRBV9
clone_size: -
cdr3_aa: CASSALAGNPDTQYF
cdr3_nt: TGTGCCAGCAGCGCCCTAGCGGGGAATCCAGATACGCAGTATTTT

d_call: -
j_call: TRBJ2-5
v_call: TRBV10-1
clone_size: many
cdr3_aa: CASSSDRQDRETQYF
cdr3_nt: TGCGCCAGCAGCTCCGACAGGCAAGACCGAGAGACCCAGTACTTC

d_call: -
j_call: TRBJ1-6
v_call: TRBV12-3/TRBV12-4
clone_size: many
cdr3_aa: CASSFINSPLHF
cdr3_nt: TGTGCCAGCAGTTTCATTAATTCACCCCTCCACTTT

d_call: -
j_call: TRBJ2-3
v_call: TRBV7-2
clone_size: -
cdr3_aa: CASSSTRWGDTQYF
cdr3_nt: TGTGCCAGCAGCTCCACTAGGTGGGGAGATACGCAGTATTTT

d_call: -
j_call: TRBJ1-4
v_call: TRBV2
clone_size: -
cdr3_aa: CASSEGGHANKKLFF
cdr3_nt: TGTGCCAGCAGTGAAGGGGGGCATGCTAATAAAAAACTGTTTTTT

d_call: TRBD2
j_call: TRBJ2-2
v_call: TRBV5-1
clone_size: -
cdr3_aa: CAISPSGTGELFF
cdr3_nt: TGCGCCATCAGCCCTAGCGGCACCGGGGAGCTGTTTTTT

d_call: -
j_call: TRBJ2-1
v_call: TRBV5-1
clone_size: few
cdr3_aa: CASSTSPDRSSYNEQFF
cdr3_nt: TGCGCCAGCAGCACGAGTCCAGACAGAAGCTCCTACAATGAGCAGTTCTTC

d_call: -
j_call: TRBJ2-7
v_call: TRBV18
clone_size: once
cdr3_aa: CASSPKLYYEQYF
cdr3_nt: TGTGCCAGCTCACCAAAACTATACTACGAGCAGTACTTC

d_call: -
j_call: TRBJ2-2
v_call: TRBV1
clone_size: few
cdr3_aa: CTSSQDRWRGKINTGELFF
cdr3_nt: TGCACCAGCAGCCAAGATCGGTGGAGGGGCAAAATAAACACCGGGGAGCTGTTTTTT

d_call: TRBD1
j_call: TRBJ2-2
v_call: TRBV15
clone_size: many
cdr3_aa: CATSSAPGQARRELFF
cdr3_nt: TGTGCCACCAGCAGTGCGCCCGGACAGGCCCGGAGGGAGCTGTTTTTT

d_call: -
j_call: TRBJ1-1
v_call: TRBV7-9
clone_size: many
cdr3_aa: CASSPPEKDTEAFF
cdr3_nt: TGTGCCAGCAGCCCACCTGAGAAGGACACTGAAGCTTTCTTT

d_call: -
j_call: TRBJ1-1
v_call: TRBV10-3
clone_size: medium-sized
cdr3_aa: CAISERDSENTEAFF
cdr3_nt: TGTGCCATCAGTGAGCGAGACAGTGAGAACACTGAAGCTTTCTTT

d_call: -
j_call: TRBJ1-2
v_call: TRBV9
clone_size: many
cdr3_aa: CASSGGATDYGYTF
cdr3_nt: TGTGCCAGCAGCGGAGGCGCTACGGACTATGGCTACACCTTC

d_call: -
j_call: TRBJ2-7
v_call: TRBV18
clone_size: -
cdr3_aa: CASSQLPVYEQYF
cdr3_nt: TGTGCCAGCTCACAATTGCCAGTCTACGAGCAGTACTTC

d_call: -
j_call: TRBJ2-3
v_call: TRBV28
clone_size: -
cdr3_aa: CASSLEFGGIDRVADTQYF
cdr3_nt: TGCGCCAGCAGTTTAGAGTTCGGGGGAATCGACAGGGTGGCGGATACGCAGTATTTT

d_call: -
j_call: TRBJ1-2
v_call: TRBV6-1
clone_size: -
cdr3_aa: CASRTFVGTEYGYTF
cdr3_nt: TGTGCCAGCAGGACCTTTGTCGGGACCGAATATGGCTACACCTTC

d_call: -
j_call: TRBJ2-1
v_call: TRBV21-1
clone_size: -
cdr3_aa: CASSKEDHNEQFF
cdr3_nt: TGTGCCAGCAGCAAAGAGGACCACAATGAGCAGTTCTTC

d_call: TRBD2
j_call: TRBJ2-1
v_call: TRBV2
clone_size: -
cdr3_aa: CASTPTSGGYNEQFF
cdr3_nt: TGTGCCAGCACCCCGACTAGCGGGGGTTACAATGAGCAATTCTTC

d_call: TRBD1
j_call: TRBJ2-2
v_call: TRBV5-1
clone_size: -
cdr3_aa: CASSLLPDRANTGELFF
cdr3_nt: TGCGCCAGCAGCCTCCTCCCGGACAGGGCGAACACCGGGGAGCTGTTTTTT

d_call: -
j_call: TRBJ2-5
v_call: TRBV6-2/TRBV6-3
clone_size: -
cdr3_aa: CATETNRDRETQYF
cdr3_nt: TGTGCCACCGAAACGAACAGGGATCGCGAGACCCAGTACTTC

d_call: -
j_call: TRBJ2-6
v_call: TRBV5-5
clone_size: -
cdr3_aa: CASSLTPTKSSGANVLTF
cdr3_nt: TGTGCCAGCAGCTTGACGCCGACAAAAAGCTCTGGGGCCAACGTCCTGACTTTC